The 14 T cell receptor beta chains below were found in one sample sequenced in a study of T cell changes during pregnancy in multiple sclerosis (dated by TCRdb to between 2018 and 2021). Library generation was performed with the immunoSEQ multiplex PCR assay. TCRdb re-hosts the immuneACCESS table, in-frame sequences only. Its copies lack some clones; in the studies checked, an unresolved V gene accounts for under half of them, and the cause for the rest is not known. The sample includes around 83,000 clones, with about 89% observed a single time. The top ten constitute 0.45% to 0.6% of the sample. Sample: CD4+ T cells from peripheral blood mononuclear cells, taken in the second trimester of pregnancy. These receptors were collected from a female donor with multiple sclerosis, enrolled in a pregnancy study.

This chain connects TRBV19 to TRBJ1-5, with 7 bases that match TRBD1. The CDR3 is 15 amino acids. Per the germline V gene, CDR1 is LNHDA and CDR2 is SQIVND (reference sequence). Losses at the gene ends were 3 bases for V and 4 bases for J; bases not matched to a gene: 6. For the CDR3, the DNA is TGTGCCAGTAGTATGTGGACAGGACCGAATCAGCCCCAGCATTTT. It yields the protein CASSMWTGPNQPQHF.

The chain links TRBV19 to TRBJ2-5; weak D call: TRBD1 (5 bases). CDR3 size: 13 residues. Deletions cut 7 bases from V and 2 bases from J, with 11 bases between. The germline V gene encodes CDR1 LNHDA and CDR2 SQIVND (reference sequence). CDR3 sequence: CASTPTGQETQYF. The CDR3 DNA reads TGTGCCAGTACCCCAACAGGACAAGAGACCCAGTACTTC.

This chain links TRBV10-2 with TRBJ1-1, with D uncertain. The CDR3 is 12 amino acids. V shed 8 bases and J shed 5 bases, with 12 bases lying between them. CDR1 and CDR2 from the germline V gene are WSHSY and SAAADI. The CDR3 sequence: CASREGWTEAFF. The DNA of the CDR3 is TGCGCCAGCCGCGAGGGTTGGACTGAAGCTTTCTTT.

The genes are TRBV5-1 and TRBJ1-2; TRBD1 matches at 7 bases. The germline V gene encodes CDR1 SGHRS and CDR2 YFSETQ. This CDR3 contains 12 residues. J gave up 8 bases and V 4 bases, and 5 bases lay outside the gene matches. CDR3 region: CASSPDRIGYTF. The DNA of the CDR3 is TGCGCCAGCAGCCCGGACAGGATCGGCTACACCTTC.

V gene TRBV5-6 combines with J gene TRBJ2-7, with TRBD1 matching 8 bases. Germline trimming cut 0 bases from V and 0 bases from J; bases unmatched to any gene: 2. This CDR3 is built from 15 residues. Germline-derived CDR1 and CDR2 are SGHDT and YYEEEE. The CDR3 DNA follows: TGTGCCAGCAGCTTGGGGGGACAGGTCTCCTACGAGCAGTACTTC. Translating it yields CASSLGGQVSYEQYF.

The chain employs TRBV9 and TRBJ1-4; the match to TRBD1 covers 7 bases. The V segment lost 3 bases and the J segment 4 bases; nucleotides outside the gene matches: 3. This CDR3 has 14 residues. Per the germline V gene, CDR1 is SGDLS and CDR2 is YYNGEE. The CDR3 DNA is TGTGCCAGCAGCGCGGGACAGATTAATGAAAAACTGTTTTTT. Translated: CASSAGQINEKLFF.

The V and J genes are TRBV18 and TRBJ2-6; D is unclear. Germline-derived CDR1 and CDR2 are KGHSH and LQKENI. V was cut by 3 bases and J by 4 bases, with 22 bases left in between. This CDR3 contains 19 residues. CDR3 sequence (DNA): TGTGCCAGCTCACCCGGGTCTGCAGCGACTCGAGGCGGGGCCAACGTCCTGACTTTC. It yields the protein CASSPGSAATRGGANVLTF.

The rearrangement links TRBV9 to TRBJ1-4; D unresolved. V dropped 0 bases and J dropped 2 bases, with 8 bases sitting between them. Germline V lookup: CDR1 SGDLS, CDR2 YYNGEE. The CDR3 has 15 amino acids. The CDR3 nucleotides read TGTGCCAGCAGCGTAGCCGGGAACACTAATGAAAAACTGTTTTTT. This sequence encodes CASSVAGNTNEKLFF.

The DNA for the CDR3 is TGTGCCAGCAGTTACTCGACAGGGGGTAACTATGGCTACACCTTC. Protein sequence: CASSYSTGGNYGYTF. This rearrangement joins TRBV6-5 to TRBJ1-2; 9 bases are a match to TRBD1. V lost 0 bases and J lost 1; bases outside the gene matches: 0. Germline-derived CDR1 and CDR2 are MNHEY and SVGAGI. This CDR3 has 15 residues.

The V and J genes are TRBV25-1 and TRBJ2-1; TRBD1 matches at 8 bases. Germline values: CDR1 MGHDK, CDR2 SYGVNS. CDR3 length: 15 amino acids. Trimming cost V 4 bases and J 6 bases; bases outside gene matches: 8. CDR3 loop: CASSGFTTGVNEQFF. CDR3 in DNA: TGTGCCAGCAGTGGGTTCACGACAGGGGTCAATGAGCAGTTCTTC. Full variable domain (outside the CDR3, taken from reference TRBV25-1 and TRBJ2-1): EADIYQTPRYLVIGTGKKITLECSQTMGHDKMYWYQQDPGMELHLIHYSYGVNSTEKGDLSSESTVSRIRTEHFPLTLESARPSHTSQYLCASSGFTTGVNEQFFGPGTRLTVL.

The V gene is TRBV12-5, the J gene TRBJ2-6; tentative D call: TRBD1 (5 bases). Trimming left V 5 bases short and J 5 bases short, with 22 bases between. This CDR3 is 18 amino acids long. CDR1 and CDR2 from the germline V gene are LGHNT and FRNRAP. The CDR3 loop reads CASGIRTAGQSRANVLTF. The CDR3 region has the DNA TGTGCTAGTGGTATACGTACTGCAGGACAAAGTCGGGCCAACGTCCTGACTTTC.

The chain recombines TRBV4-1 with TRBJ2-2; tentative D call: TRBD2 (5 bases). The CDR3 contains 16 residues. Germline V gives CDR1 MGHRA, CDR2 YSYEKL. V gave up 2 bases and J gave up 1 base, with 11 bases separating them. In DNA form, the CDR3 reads TGCGCCAGCAGCCAACTTGGGAGCGGGAACACCGGGGAGCTGTTTTTT. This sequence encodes CASSQLGSGNTGELFF.

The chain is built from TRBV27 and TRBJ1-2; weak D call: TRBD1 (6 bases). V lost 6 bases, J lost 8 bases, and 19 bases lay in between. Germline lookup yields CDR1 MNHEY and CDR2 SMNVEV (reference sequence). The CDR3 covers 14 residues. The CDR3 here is CASRTTGGPGGYTF. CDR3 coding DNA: TGTGCCAGCAGGACCACGGGGGGGCCTGGAGGCTACACCTTC.

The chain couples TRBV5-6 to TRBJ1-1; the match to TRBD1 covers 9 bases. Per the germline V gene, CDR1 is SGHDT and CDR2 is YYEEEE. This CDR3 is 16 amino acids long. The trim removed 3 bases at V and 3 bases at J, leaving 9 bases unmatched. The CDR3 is CASSSGDRVGYTEAFF. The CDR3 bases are TGTGCCAGCAGCTCAGGGGACAGGGTGGGGTACACTGAAGCTTTCTTT.